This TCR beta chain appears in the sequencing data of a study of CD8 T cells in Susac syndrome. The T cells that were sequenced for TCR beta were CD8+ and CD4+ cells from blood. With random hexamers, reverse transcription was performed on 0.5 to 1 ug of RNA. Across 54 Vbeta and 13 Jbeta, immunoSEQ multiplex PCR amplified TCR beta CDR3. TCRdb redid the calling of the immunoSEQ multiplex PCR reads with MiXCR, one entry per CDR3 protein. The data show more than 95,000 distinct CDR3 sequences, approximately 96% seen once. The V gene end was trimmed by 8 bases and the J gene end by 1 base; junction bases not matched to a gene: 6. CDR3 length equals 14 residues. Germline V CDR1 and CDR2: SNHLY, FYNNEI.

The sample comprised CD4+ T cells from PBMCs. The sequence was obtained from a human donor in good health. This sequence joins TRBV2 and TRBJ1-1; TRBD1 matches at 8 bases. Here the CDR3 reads CASRPGTGNTEAFF. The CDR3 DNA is TGTGCCAGCCGTCCCGGGACAGGGAACACTGAAGCTTTCTTT.